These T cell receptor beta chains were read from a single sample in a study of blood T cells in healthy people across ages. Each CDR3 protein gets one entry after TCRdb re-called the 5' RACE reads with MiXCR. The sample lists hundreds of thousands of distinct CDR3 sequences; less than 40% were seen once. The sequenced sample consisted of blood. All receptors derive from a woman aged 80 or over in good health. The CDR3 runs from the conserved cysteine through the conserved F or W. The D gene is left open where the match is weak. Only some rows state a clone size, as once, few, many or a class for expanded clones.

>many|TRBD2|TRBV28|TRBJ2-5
CASSQSGSSPGGGYF
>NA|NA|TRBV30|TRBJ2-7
CAWRASYEQYF
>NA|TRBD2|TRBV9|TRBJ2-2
CATRGGANTGELFF
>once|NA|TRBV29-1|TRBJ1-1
CSVTEGAMNTEAFF
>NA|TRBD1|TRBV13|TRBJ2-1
CASSTGQGYNEQFF
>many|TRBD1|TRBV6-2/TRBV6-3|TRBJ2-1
CASRMTGGSYNEQFF
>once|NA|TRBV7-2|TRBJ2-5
CASSLEQRWTQYF
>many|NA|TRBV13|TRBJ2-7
CASSPGGPSSYEQYF
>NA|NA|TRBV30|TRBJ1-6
CAWMRGRNSPLHF
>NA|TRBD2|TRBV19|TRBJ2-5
CATSGTREETQYF
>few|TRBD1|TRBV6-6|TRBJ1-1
CASSPWGGTGEGEAFF
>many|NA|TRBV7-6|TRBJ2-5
CASSRNQGRGPETQYF
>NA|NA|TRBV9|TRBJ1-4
CASSGGGEKLFF
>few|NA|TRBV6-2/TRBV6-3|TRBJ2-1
CASRRFSGNEQFF
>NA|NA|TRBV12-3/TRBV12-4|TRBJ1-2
CASSLRDFGGYTF
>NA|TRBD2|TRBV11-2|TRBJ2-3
CATRSGGAPDTQYF
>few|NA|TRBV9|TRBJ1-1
CASSTQAVGTEAFF
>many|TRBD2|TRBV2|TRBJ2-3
CASSRGGLAAGSDTQYF
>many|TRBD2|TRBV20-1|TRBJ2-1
CSASPYRLAGGRDEQFF